This TCR beta chain was recovered during a study of beta chain features in type 1 diabetes. Germline trimming cut 6 bases from V and 9 bases from J; bases unmatched to any gene: 9. The CDR3 spans 14 residues. Germline V gene sequence: CDR1 SQVTM, CDR2 ANQGSEA. There are a few counts of this clone. Investigators reverse transcribed all isolated RNA, so they sequenced expressed TCRB transcripts. Assay used: immunoSEQ multiplex PCR; TCRdb lists only in-frame clones, some missing. Of hundreds of thousands of clones listed, 30% are singletons. Each sorted fraction was over 95% pure. The chain is built from TRBV29-1 and TRBJ2-1, with 12 bases identical to TRBD2. This clonotype was obtained from a man aged 18-30 years in good health. Material: naive CD4+ T cells from blood. The CDR3 loop is CSVSSGRALSEQFF. CDR3 bases: TGCAGCGTATCTAGCGGGAGGGCCCTCAGTGAGCAGTTCTTC.